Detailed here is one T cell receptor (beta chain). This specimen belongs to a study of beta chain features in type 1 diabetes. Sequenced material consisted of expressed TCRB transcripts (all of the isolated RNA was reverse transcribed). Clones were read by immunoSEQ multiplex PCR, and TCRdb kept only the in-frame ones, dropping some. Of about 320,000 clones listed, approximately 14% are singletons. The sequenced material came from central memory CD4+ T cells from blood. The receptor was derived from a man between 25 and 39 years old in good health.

Written as DNA, the CDR3 is TGCAGCGTTGAGCTGGACAATGAGCAGTTCTTC. As protein: CSVELDNEQFF. The V call is TRBV29-1, the J call TRBJ2-1; D remains unclear. Trimming took 3 bases from V and 5 from J, leaving 5 bases between them. The CDR3 has 11 amino acids. Germline V gives CDR1 SQVTM, CDR2 ANQGSEA.